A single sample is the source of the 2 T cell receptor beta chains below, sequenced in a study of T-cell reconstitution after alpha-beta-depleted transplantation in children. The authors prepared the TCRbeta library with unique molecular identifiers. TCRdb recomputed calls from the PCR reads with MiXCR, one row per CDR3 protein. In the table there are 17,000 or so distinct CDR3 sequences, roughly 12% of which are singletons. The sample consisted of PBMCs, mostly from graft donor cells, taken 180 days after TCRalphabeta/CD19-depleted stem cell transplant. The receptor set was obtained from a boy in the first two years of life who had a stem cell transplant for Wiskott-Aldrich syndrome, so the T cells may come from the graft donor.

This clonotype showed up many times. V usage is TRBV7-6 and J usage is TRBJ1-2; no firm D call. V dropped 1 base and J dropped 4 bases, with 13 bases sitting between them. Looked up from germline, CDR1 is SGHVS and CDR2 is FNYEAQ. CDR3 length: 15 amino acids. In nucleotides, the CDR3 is TGTGCCAGCAGCTTAGAACCGGGCGGGAGCTATGGCTACACCTTC. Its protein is CASSLEPGGSYGYTF.

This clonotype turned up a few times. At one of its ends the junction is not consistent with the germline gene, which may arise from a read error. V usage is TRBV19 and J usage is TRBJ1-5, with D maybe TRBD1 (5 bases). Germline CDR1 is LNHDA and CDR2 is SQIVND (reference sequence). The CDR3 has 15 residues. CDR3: CASRIDGRANQPQHF. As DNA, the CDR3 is TGTGCCAGTAGGATAGACGGCAGGGCCAATCAGCCCCAGCATTTT.